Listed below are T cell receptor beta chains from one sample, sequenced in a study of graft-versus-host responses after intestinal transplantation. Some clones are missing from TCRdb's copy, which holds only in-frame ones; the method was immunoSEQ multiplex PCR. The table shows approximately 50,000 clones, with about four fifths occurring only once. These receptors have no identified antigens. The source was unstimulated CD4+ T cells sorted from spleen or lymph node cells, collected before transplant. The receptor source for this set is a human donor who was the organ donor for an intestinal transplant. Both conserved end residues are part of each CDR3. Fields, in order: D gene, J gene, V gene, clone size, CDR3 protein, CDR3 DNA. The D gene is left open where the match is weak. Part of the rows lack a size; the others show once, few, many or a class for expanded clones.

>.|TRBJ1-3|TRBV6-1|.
CASSESWWGNTIYF
TGTGCCAGCAGTGAATCCTGGTGGGGGAACACCATATATTTT
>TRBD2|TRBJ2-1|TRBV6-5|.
CASSIAGFYNEQFF
TGTGCCAGCAGCATAGCGGGATTCTACAATGAGCAGTTCTTC
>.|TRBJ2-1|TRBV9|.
CASSTWRGNEQFF
TGTGCCAGCAGCACCTGGCGGGGCAATGAGCAGTTCTTC
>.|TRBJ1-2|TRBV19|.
CASKRKNSYGYTF
TGTGCCAGTAAGAGGAAGAATTCCTATGGCTACACCTTC
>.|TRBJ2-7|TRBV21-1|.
CASSKVPSSYEQYF
TGTGCCAGCAGCAAAGTACCTAGCAGCTACGAGCAGTACTTC
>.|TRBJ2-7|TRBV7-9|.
CASSLVAGGFEQYF
TGTGCCAGCAGCTTAGTGGCAGGGGGGTTCGAGCAGTACTTC
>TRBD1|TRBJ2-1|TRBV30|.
CAWSADRVQNEQFF
TGTGCCTGGAGCGCGGACAGGGTCCAAAATGAGCAGTTCTTC
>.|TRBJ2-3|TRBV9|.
CASSPMGSPPNTQYF
TGTGCCAGCAGTCCAATGGGCTCCCCGCCGAATACGCAGTATTTT
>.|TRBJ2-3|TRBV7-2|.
CASSLAGTSTDTQYF
TGTGCCAGCAGCTTAGCCGGGACTAGCACAGATACGCAGTATTTT
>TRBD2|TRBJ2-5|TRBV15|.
CATSRGPRGDQETQYF
TGTGCCACCAGCAGAGGACCTCGGGGGGACCAAGAGACCCAGTACTTC
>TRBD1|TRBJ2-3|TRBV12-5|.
CASGLASPGQGTDTQYF
TGTGCTAGTGGTTTGGCCTCCCCGGGACAGGGGACAGATACGCAGTATTTT
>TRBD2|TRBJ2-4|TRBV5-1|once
CASSLGLAANGNIQYF
TGCGCCAGCAGCTTGGGGCTAGCGGCGAACGGAAACATTCAGTACTTC
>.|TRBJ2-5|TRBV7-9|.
CASKAGVYQETQYF
TGTGCCAGCAAGGCAGGGGTGTACCAAGAGACCCAGTACTTC
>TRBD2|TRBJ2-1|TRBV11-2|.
CASSLVASGSSYNEQFF
TGTGCCAGCAGCTTAGTTGCTAGCGGGAGCTCCTACAATGAGCAGTTCTTC
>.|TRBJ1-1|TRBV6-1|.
CASSEQPHNTEAFF
TGTGCCAGCAGTGAACAGCCCCATAACACTGAAGCTTTCTTT
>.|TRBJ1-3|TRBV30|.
CAWSVGSMSSGNTIYF
TGTGCCTGGAGTGTAGGCAGTATGAGCTCTGGAAACACCATATATTTT
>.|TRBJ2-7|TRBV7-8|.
CASSLSYEQYF
TGTGCCAGCAGCCTAAGCTACGAGCAGTACTTC
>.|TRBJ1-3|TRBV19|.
CASSPQVGSAVVNTIYF
TGTGCCAGTAGTCCCCAGGTGGGCAGCGCGGTAGTGAACACCATATATTTT
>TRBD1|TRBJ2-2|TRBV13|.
CARRPLGRGTDTGELFF
TGTGCCCGCAGGCCGTTGGGCAGGGGGACGGACACCGGGGAGCTGTTTTTT
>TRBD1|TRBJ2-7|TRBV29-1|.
CSVLLRQGAWEQYF
TGCAGCGTTCTACTGCGGCAGGGGGCTTGGGAGCAGTACTTC
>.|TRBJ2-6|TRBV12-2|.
CASRKPGLPQSRANVLTF
TGTGCAAGTCGCAAGCCCGGACTCCCACAAAGTCGGGCCAACGTCCTGACTTTC
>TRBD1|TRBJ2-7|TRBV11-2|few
CASSLVSGTGIYEQYF
TGTGCCAGCAGCTTAGTCTCCGGGACAGGGATCTACGAGCAGTACTTC
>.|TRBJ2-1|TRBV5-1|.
CASSLDLGRKDEQFF
TGCGCCAGCAGCTTGGATCTGGGAAGGAAGGATGAGCAGTTCTTC
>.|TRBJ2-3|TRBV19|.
CASSMGWEDTQYF
TGTGCCAGTAGTATGGGGTGGGAAGATACGCAGTATTTT
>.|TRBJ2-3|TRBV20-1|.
CSANRADTQYF
TGCAGTGCTAACAGGGCAGATACGCAGTATTTT
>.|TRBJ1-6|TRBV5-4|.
CASSLGPKSPLHF
TGTGCCAGCAGCTTGGGTCCGAAATCACCCCTCCACTTT
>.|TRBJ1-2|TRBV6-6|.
CASSYRTEYGYTF
TGTGCCAGCAGTTACAGGACCGAGTATGGCTACACCTTC
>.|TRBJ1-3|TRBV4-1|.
CASSQAPVNLGSGNTIYF
TGCGCCAGCAGCCAAGCCCCGGTCAACCTTGGCTCTGGAAACACCATATATTTT
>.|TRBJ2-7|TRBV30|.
CAWSVQGEQYF
TGTGCCTGGAGTGTACAGGGCGAGCAGTACTTC
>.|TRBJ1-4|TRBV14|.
CASSQDPGPVNEKLFF
TGTGCCAGCAGCCAAGACCCGGGACCCGTTAATGAAAAACTGTTTTTT
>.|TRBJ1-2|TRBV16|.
CASSQLRTEPFYGYTF
TGTGCCAGCAGCCAATTGCGTACCGAGCCCTTCTATGGCTACACCTTC
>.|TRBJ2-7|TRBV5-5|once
CASSLGQGWYYEQYF
TGTGCCAGCAGCTTGGGGCAGGGGTGGTACTACGAGCAGTACTTC
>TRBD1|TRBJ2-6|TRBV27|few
CASSLQGASGANVLTF
TGTGCCAGCAGTTTACAGGGGGCCTCTGGGGCCAACGTCCTGACTTTC
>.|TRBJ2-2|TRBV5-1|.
CASSLEPTLNTGELFF
TGCGCCAGCAGCTTGGAACCCACCTTGAACACCGGGGAGCTGTTTTTT
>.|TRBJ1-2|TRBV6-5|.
CASSYSTEGAYGYTF
TGTGCCAGCAGTTACTCGACCGAAGGGGCCTATGGCTACACCTTC
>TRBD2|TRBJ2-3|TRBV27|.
CASRLAGPLTSTDTQYF
TGTGCCAGCAGACTAGCGGGACCTCTGACTAGCACAGATACGCAGTATTTT
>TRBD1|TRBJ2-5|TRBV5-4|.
CASSHQGTGGAETQYF
TGTGCCAGCAGCCATCAAGGGACAGGCGGCGCAGAGACCCAGTACTTC
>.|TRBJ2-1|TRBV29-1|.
CSARLRDNEQFF
TGCAGCGCCCGTTTACGGGACAATGAGCAGTTCTTC
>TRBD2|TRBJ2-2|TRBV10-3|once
CAISESKLAAGELFF
TGTGCCATCAGTGAGTCGAAACTAGCGGCTGGGGAGCTGTTTTTT
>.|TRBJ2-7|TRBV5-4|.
CASSSGLYEQYF
TGTGCCAGCAGCTCCGGGCTCTACGAGCAGTACTTC
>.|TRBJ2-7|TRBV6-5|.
CASSYTPEDNQYF
TGTGCCAGCAGTTACACACCCGAGGACAACCAGTACTTC
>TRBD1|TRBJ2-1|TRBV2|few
CATNARTGSYNEQFF
TGTGCCACCAACGCCCGGACAGGGAGCTACAATGAGCAGTTCTTC
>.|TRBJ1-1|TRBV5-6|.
CASSLGQGTTEAFF
TGTGCCAGCAGCTTGGGGCAGGGGACCACTGAAGCTTTCTTT
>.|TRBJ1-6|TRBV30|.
CAWRAENPPLHF
TGTGCCTGGCGAGCGGAGAATCCACCCCTCCACTTT
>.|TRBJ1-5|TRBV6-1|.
CASRAGGNQPQHF
TGTGCCAGCAGGGCCGGGGGCAATCAGCCCCAGCATTTT
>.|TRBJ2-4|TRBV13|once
CASSGHIKNIQYF
TGTGCCAGCAGCGGACACATCAAAAACATTCAGTACTTC
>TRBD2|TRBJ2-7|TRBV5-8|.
CASSFTAGPLYEQYF
TGTGCCAGCAGCTTTACAGCGGGACCACTCTACGAGCAGTACTTC
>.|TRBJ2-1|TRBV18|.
CASSPRPLDEQFF
TGTGCCAGCTCACCAAGGCCCTTGGATGAGCAGTTCTTC
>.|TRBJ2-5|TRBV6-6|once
CASSRGNQETQYF
TGTGCCAGTTCACGGGGGAACCAAGAGACCCAGTACTTC
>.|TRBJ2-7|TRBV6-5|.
CASSPVAQSSYEQYF
TGTGCCAGCAGTCCAGTGGCTCAGAGCTCCTACGAGCAGTACTTC
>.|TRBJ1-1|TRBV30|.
CAWSIRVNTEAFF
TGTGCCTGGAGTATCAGGGTGAACACTGAAGCTTTCTTT
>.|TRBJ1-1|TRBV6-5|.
CASSYSRGRDTEAFF
TGTGCCAGCAGTTACTCGAGGGGCCGTGACACTGAAGCTTTCTTT
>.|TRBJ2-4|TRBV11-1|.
CASSPQYF
TGTGCCAGCAGCCCACAGTACTTC